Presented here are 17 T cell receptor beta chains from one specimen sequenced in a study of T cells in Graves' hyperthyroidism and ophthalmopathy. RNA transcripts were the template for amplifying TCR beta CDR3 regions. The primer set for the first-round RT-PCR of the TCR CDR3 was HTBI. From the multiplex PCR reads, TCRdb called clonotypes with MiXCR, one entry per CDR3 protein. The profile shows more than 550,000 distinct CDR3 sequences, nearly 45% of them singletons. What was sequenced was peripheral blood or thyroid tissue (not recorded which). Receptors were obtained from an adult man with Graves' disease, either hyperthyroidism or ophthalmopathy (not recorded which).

The CDR3: CSANRDGYGYTF. CDR3 DNA: TGCAGTGCCAACAGGGACGGCTATGGCTACACCTTC. V usage is TRBV29-1 and J usage is TRBJ1-2; D is possibly TRBD1 (6 bases). The germline V gene has CDR1 SQVTM and CDR2 ANQGSEA. CDR3 length: 12 amino acids.

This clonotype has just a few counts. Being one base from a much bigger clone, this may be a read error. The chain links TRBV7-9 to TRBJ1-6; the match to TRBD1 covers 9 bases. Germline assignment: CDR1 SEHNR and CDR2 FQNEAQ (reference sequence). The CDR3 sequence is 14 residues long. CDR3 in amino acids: CAISRDRANSPLHF. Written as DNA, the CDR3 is TGTGCCATCAGCCGGGACAGGGCCAATTCACCCCTCCACTTT.

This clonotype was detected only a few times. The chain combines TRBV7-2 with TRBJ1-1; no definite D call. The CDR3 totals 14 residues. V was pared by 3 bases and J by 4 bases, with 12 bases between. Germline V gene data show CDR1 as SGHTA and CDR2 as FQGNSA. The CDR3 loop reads CASSFGRAGTEAFF. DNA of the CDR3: TGTGCCAGCAGCTTTGGTAGGGCGGGCACTGAAGCTTTCTTT.

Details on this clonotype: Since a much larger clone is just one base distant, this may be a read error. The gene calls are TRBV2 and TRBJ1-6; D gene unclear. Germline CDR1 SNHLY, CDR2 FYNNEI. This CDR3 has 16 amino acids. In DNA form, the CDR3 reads TGTGCCAGCAGTGAAACTCGCAGCGCCTATAATCCACCCCTCCACTTT. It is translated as CASSETRSAYNPPLHF.

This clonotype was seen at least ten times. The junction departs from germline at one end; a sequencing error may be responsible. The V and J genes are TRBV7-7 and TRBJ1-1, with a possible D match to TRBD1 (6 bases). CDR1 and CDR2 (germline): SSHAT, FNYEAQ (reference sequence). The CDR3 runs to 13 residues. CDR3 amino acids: CASSLETGAEAFF. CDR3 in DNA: TGTGCTAGCAGCTTAGAGACAGGCGCTGAAGCTTTCTTT. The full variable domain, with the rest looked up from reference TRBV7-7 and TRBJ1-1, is GAGVSQSPRYKVTKRGQDVTLRCDPISSHATLYWYQQALGQGPEFLTYFNYEAQPDKSGLPSDRFSAERPEGSISTLTIQRTEQRDSAMYRCASSLETGAEAFFGQGTRLTVV.

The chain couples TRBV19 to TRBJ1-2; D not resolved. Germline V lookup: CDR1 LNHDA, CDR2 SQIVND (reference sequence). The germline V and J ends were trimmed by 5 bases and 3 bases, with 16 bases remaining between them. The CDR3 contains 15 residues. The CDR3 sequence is CASSPPAARHYGYTF. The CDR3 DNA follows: TGTGCCAGTAGTCCACCGGCGGCTAGACACTATGGCTACACCTTC.

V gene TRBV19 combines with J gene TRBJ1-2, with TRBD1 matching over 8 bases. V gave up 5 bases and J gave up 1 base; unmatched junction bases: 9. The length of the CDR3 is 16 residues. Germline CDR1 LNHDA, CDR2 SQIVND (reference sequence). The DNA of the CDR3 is TGTGCCAGTAGTCCCGGGGGACAGGAGATTAACTATGGCTACACCTTC. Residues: CASSPGGQEINYGYTF. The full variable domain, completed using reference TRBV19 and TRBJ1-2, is DGGITQSPKYLFRKEGQNVTLSCEQNLNHDAMYWYRQDPGQGLRLIYYSQIVNDFQKGDIAEGYSVSREKKESFPLTVTSAQKNPTAFYLCASSPGGQEINYGYTFGSGTRLTVV.

The DNA of the CDR3 is TGCAGCGTTGAAGATCAGGGGGGCGACGAGCAGTACTTC. This translates into CSVEDQGGDEQYF. The rearrangement joins TRBV29-1 to TRBJ2-7, with D maybe TRBD1 (7 bases). The CDR3 extends over 13 amino acids. The ends were cut back, 0 bases at V and 5 bases at J, with 11 bases in the middle. Germline CDR1 SQVTM, CDR2 ANQGSEA.

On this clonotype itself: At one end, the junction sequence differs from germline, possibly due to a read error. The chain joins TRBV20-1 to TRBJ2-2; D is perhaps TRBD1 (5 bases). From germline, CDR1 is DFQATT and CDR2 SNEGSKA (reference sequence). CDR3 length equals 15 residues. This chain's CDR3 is CGAEDSESNTGELFF. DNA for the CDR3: TGCGGTGCGGAAGACAGCGAGTCGAACACCGGGGAGCTGTTTTTT.

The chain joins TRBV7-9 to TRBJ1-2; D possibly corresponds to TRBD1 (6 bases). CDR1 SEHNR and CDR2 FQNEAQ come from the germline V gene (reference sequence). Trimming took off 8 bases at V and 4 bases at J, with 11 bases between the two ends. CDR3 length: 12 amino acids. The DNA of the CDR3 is TGTGCCAGCTCGAGGGGGTTCTATGGCTACACCTTC. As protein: CASSRGFYGYTF.

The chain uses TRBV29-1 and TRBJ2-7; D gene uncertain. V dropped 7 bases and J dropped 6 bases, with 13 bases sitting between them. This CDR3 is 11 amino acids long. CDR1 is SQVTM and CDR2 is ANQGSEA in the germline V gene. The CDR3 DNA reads TGCAGCGCCTCTCCCGGTGGCGAGCAGTACTTC. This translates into CSASPGGEQYF.

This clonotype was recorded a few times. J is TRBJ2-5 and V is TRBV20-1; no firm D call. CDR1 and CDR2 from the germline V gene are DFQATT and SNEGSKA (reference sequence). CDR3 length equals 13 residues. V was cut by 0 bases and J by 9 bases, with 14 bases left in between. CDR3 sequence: CSARDVARDSQYF. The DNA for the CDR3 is TGCAGTGCTAGAGATGTGGCAAGAGATTCCCAGTACTTC.

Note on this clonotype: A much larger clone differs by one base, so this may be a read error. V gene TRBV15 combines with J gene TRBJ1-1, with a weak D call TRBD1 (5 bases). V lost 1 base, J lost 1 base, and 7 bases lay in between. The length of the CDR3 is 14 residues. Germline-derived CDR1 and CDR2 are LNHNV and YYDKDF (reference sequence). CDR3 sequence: CATSRGGGNTEAFF. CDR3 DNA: TGTGCCACCAGCAGAGGGGGGGGGAACACTGAAGCTTTCTTT.

The CDR3 coding sequence is TGTGCCAGCAGCTTACGCCCGGGGGGGCTGAATTCACCCCTCCACTTT. Protein sequence: CASSLRPGGLNSPLHF. The chain recombines TRBV7-6 with TRBJ1-6, with D possibly being TRBD1 (6 bases). CDR3 length: 16 amino acids. The germline V and J ends were trimmed by 2 bases and 7 bases, with 15 bases remaining between them. Looked up from germline, CDR1 is SGHVS and CDR2 is FNYEAQ.

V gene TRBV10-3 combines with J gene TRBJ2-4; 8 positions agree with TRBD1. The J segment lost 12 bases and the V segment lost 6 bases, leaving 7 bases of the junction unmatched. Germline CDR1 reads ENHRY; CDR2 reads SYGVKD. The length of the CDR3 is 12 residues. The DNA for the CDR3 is TGTGCCATCAGGGACAGGGATGGGAATCAGTACTTC. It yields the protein CAIRDRDGNQYF.

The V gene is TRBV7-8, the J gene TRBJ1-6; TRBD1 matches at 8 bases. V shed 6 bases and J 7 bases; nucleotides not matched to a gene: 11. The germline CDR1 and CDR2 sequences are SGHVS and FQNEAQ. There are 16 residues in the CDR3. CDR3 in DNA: TGTGCCAGCAGTTTATACCGGGACAGGAAAAATTCACCCCTCCACTTT. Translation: CASSLYRDRKNSPLHF.

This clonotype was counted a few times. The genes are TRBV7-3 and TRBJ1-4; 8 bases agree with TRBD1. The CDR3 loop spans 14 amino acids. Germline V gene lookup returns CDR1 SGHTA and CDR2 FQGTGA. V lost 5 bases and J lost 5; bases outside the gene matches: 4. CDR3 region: CASSRGQENEKLFF. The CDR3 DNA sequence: TGTGCCAGCAGCCGGGGACAGGAGAATGAAAAACTGTTTTTT.